This TCR beta chain was documented in a study of shared T cell receptors in the human thymus. The table came from immunoSEQ multiplex PCR; TCRdb's copy has only in-frame clones and leaves some out. The sample contains roughly 700,000 clones, roughly 88% of which appear only once. Germline assignment: CDR1 SGHDN and CDR2 FVKESK. Deletions cut 3 bases from V and 5 bases from J, with 10 bases between. The CDR3 is 13 amino acids. These sequences were also reported in another study, on human thymus T cells. That paper adds: Resections removed during corrective heart surgery provided the thymus tissue used.

Sequenced sample: thymocytes. This receptor was identified in a boy in the first two years of life with a congenital heart defect. The rearrangement uses TRBV14 and TRBJ1-1, with TRBD1 as a possible D gene (6 bases). The CDR3 coding sequence is TGTGCCAGCAGCCAGGGGGCCAGGACTGAAGCTTTCTTT. Amino acids: CASSQGARTEAFF.